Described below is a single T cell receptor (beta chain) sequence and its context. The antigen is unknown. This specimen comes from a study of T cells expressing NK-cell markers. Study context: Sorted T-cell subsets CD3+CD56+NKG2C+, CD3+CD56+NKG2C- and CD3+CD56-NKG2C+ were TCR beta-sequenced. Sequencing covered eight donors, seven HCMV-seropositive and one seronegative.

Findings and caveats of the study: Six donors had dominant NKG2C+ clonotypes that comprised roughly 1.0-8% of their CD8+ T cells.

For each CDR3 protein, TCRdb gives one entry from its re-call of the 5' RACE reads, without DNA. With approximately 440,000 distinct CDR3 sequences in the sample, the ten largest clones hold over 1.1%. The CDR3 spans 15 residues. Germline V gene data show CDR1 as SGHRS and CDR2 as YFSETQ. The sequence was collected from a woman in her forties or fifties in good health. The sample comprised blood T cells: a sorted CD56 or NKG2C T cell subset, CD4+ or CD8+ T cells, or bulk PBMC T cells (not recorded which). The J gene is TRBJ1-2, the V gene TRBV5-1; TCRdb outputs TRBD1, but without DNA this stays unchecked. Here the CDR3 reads CASSTGQGNSDGYTF.